Each of the 19 T cell receptor beta chains below was sequenced from the same sample in a study of shared clonotypes between healthy human individuals (dated by TCRdb to 2019 to 2021). To prepare the library, the immunoSEQ multiplex PCR assay was applied. The table was pulled from immuneACCESS by TCRdb, which kept in-frame rearrangements only. Such tables lose some clones; where checked, under half of the loss comes from unresolved V genes, and the rest has no known cause. The sample has a few million clones on record, around 95% of them singletons. The top ten clones comprise over 0.1% of the sample. The sample was naive CD4+ T cells sorted from blood. The sample's cell subset or site label, decoded: CD45RA+ positively selected. The receptor source for this set is a man aged 18 to 35 in good health.

This chain uses TRBV28 with TRBJ2-1; 7 nucleotides align to TRBD2. Germline loops: CDR1 MDHEN, CDR2 SYDVKM. CDR3 length: 15 amino acids. Trimming at V came to 5 bases and at J to 7 bases, leaving 11 bases not matched to a gene. DNA of the CDR3: TGTGCCAGCAGTCCCCCCGCGGGAGATACGAATGAGCAGTTCTTC. As protein: CASSPPAGDTNEQFF.

This clone has a single count. The V gene is TRBV15, the J gene TRBJ2-3; D remains ambiguous. This CDR3 is built from 13 residues. Per germline, CDR1 LNHNV and CDR2 YYDKDF (reference sequence). V was cut by 1 base and J by 2 bases, with 4 bases left in between. As DNA, the CDR3 is TGTGCCACCAGCAGAGGTCCCACAGATACGCAGTATTTT. Its protein product is CATSRGPTDTQYF.

A word on this clone: This specimen includes other DNA sequences encoding the same CDR3. This chain uses TRBV18 with TRBJ2-5; D call uncertain. Trimming took off 4 bases at V and 4 bases at J, with 10 bases between the two ends. The germline CDR1 and CDR2 sequences are KGHSH and LQKENI. The CDR3 runs 13 residues. The CDR3 nucleotides are TGTGCCAGCTCACGCTCAGGATCAGAGACCCAGTACTTC. Translation gives CASSRSGSETQYF. The complete variable domain, with remaining parts taken from reference TRBV18 and TRBJ2-5, reads NAGVMQNPRHLVRRRGQEARLRCSPMKGHSHVYWYRQLPEEGLKFMVYLQKENIIDESGMPKERFSAEFPKEGPSILRIQQVVRGDSAAYFCASSRSGSETQYFGPGTRLLVL.

The V gene is TRBV2, the J gene TRBJ1-5, with D maybe TRBD1 (5 bases). There are 15 residues in the CDR3. Germline CDR1 reads SNHLY; CDR2 reads FYNNEI. V was pared by 7 bases and J by 2 bases, with 15 bases between. CDR3: CASNAGGAGNQPQHF. The CDR3 region has the DNA TGTGCCAGCAATGCCGGCGGGGCCGGCAATCAGCCCCAGCATTTT.

The chain couples TRBV6-6 to TRBJ2-7; TRBD1 is a possible D gene (6 bases). CDR1 MNHNY and CDR2 SVGAGI come from the germline V gene (reference sequence). The CDR3 has 15 amino acids. V gave up 1 base and J gave up 3 bases, with 13 bases separating them. CDR3 in DNA: TGTGCCAGCAGTTACTTACAGGGAGCCAACTACGAGCAGTACTTC. Its protein product is CASSYLQGANYEQYF.

This chain joins TRBV10-3 and TRBJ2-1, with TRBD1 as a possible D gene (5 bases). Trimming took off 11 bases at V and 0 bases at J, with 17 bases between the two ends. CDR3 length: 15 residues. Looked up from germline, CDR1 is ENHRY and CDR2 is SYGVKD. CDR3 nucleotide sequence: TGTGCCTCTAATGCTGGGGCCGGCTCCTACAATGAGCAGTTCTTC. As protein: CASNAGAGSYNEQFF.

Points on this clone: Other DNA sequences of this sample code for an identical CDR3. The chain carries TRBV6-5 and TRBJ2-5; 9 bases fit TRBD1. The CDR3 runs to 13 residues. V was clipped by 6 bases and J by 5 bases; unmatched bases: 4. Germline V lookup: CDR1 MNHEY, CDR2 SVGAGI. The CDR3 region is CASRQGARETQYF. As DNA, the CDR3 is TGTGCCAGCAGACAGGGGGCGCGGGAGACCCAGTACTTC.

This chain links TRBV7-8 with TRBJ2-5; TRBD2 agrees at 10 bases. Germline lookup yields CDR1 SGHVS and CDR2 FQNEAQ. The CDR3 consists of 19 residues. V shed 4 bases, J shed 5 bases, and the junction held 19 bases outside the gene matches. The CDR3 DNA sequence: TGTGCCAGCAGCTCAAGTCGTTCGCGGAGCGGGAGGGCCCGCGAGACCCAGTACTTC. This translates into CASSSSRSRSGRARETQYF.

This chain uses TRBV7-9 with TRBJ1-4, with TRBD1 matching 10 bases. The CDR3 length is 16 residues. In germline, CDR1 is SEHNR, CDR2 FQNEAQ (reference sequence). V lost 2 bases, J lost 6 bases, and 6 bases stayed unmatched. The CDR3 nucleotides read TGTGCCAGCAGCTTACCGGCCGGGACAGGGGATGAAAAACTGTTTTTT. It encodes CASSLPAGTGDEKLFF.

The chain links TRBV25-1 to TRBJ2-1, with 8 positions matching TRBD1. The CDR3 extends over 16 amino acids. Per germline, CDR1 MGHDK and CDR2 SYGVNS. V was clipped by 1 base and J by 2 bases; unmatched bases: 4. The CDR3 DNA is TGTGCCAGCAGTGAATCGCGACAGGGGACCTACAATGAGCAGTTCTTC. Translating it yields CASSESRQGTYNEQFF.

V usage is TRBV7-3 and J usage is TRBJ2-3; TRBD1 is a possible D gene (6 bases). This CDR3 region has 16 residues. Trimming left V 5 bases short and J 5 bases short, with 20 bases between. In germline, CDR1 is SGHTA, CDR2 FQGTGA. The CDR3 region is CASSATGSPQGDTQYF. CDR3 sequence (DNA): TGTGCCAGCAGCGCAACAGGGTCTCCTCAGGGAGATACGCAGTATTTT. Together with reference TRBV7-3 and TRBJ2-3, the CDR3 gives the full variable domain: GAGVSQTPSNKVTEKGKYVELRCDPISGHTALYWYRQSLGQGPEFLIYFQGTGAADDSGLPNDRFFAVRPEGSVSTLKIQRTERGDSAVYLCASSATGSPQGDTQYFGPGTRLTVL.

The CDR3 DNA sequence: TGTGCCAGCAGCTTAGGACAGGGGCAAGGAGGAGAAAAACTGTTTTTT. Protein: CASSLGQGQGGEKLFF. The chain has TRBV7-9 and TRBJ1-4, with 8 bases fitting TRBD1. This CDR3 comprises 16 residues. CDR1 is SEHNR, CDR2 FQNEAQ, per germline (reference sequence). V lost 1 base and J lost 8; bases outside the gene matches: 9.

This chain connects TRBV29-1 to TRBJ1-5; 8 nucleotides agree with TRBD1. Per germline, CDR1 SQVTM and CDR2 ANQGSEA. The CDR3 has 13 residues. With V trimmed by 6 bases and J by 7 bases, 8 bases remained unmatched. DNA for the CDR3: TGCAGCGTGGGCGGACAGGGAGGCCAGCCCCAGCATTTT. Its protein is CSVGGQGGQPQHF.

Here the CDR3 DNA reads TGCGCCAGCAGCCACAACGAGGGGCGGTATACCGGGGAGCTGTTTTTT. Translated: CASSHNEGRYTGELFF. The chain recombines TRBV5-1 with TRBJ2-2; D could derive from TRBD1 or TRBD2 (5 bases each). The CDR3 totals 16 residues. Germline V gene data show CDR1 as SGHRS and CDR2 as YFSETQ. The V and J ends lost 4 bases and 5 bases respectively, with 18 bases between them. The full variable domain, in which reference TRBV5-1 and TRBJ2-2 provide the parts outside the CDR3, is KAGVTQTPRYLIKTRGQQVTLSCSPISGHRSVSWYQQTPGQGLQFLFEYFSETQRNKGNFPGRFSGRQFSNSRSEMNVSTLELGDSALYLCASSHNEGRYTGELFFGEGSRLTVL.

This clone was counted only a few times. This rearrangement joins TRBV2 to TRBJ2-5; D is ambiguous. The CDR3 is made up of 13 amino acids. Deletions cut 3 bases from V and 3 bases from J, with 8 bases between. Germline V lookup: CDR1 SNHLY, CDR2 FYNNEI. The CDR3 nucleotides read TGTGCCAGCAGTGACGTGGGGAAAGAGACCCAGTACTTC. Protein product: CASSDVGKETQYF.

This clone showed up just once. The chain has TRBV5-1 and TRBJ2-7, with 12 positions matching TRBD2. This CDR3 contains 14 residues. With 4 bases clipped from V and 5 bases from J, the junction kept 4 bases outside the gene matches. Germline values: CDR1 SGHRS, CDR2 YFSETQ. The DNA of the CDR3 is TGCGCCAGCAGCCGGACTAGCGGGACCCACGAGCAGTACTTC. Translating gives CASSRTSGTHEQYF. Full variable domain (remainder filled in from reference TRBV5-1 and TRBJ2-7): KAGVTQTPRYLIKTRGQQVTLSCSPISGHRSVSWYQQTPGQGLQFLFEYFSETQRNKGNFPGRFSGRQFSNSRSEMNVSTLELGDSALYLCASSRTSGTHEQYFGPGTRLTVT.

V gene TRBV19 combines with J gene TRBJ1-3, with D maybe TRBD1 (6 bases). Germline CDR1 is LNHDA and CDR2 is SQIVND (reference sequence). Trimming stripped 7 bases from V and 5 bases from J, with 15 bases between. The CDR3 sequence is 14 residues long. In nucleotides, the CDR3 is TGTGCCAGTACCGCGACAGGAGTAAGAAACACCATATATTTT. This sequence encodes CASTATGVRNTIYF.

Only one count was recorded for this clone. The genes are TRBV30 and TRBJ1-2; perhaps TRBD1 as D (6 bases). Germline loops: CDR1 GTSNPN, CDR2 SVGIG (reference sequence). This CDR3 comprises 14 residues. V was trimmed by 2 bases and J by 4 bases, leaving 14 bases between them. The CDR3 DNA reads TGTGCCTGGAGTTCGACAGGAAAAGGCTATGGCTACACCTTC. Encoded protein: CAWSSTGKGYGYTF.

The chain has TRBV4-1 and TRBJ1-1, with TRBD1 identical over 12 bases. This CDR3 spans 14 amino acids. Losses at the gene ends were 4 bases for V and 11 bases for J; bases not matched to a gene: 8. Germline V CDR1 and CDR2: MGHRA, YSYEKL. CDR3 protein: CASSLGTGGLIAFF. The CDR3 DNA follows: TGCGCCAGCAGCCTAGGGACAGGGGGCTTAATCGCTTTCTTT.